The present TCR beta chain was sequenced within a study of cytomegalovirus exposure and HLA in healthy donors. Study results and caveats: Reports credit the classifier with highly specific, highly sensitive diagnosis of cytomegalovirus status.

The CDR3 runs 13 residues. CDR1 and CDR2 (germline): SSHAT, FNYEAQ (reference sequence). Sequencing used immunoSEQ multiplex PCR; TCRdb keeps in-frame clones, though not all of them. The table records roughly 150,000 clones, around nine tenths of them present only once. To note about this clone: Antigen: not known. One end of the junction fails to match germline, which may point to a read error.

The 120-subject validation cohort, separate from the roughly 670-subject first cohort, included the donors. This chain links TRBV7-7 with TRBJ1-1; D is unclear. This TCR derives from a man between 18 and 35 years old in good health and CMV-seropositive. The sample taken for sequencing was PBMCs. The CDR3 reads CASSLAQNTEAFF. CDR3 DNA sequence: TGTGCTAGCAGCTTAGCCCAGAACACTGAAGCTTTCTTT.